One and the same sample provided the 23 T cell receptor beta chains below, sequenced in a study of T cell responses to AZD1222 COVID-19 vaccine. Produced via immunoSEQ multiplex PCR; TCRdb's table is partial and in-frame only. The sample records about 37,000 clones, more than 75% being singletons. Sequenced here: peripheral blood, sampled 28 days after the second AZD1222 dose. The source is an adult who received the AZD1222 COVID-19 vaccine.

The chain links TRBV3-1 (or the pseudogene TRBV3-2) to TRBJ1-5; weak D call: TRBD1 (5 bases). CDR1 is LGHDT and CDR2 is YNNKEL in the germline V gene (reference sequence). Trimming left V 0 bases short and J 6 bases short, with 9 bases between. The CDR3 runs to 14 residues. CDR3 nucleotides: TGTGCCAGCAGCCAAGAACGGGGGACTCAGCCCCAGCATTTT. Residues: CASSQERGTQPQHF.

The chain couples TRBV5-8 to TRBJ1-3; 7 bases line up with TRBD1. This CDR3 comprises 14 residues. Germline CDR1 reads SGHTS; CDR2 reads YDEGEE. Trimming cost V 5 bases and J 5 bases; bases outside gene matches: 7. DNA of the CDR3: TGTGCCAGCAGAGGTTGGGGACAGCGAAACACCATATATTTT. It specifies CASRGWGQRNTIYF. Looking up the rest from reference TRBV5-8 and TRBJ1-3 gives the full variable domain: EAGVTQSPTHLIKTRGQQATLRCSPISGHTSVYWYQQALGLGLQFLLWYDEGEERNRGNFPPRFSGRQFPNYSSELNVNALELEDSALYLCASRGWGQRNTIYFGEGSWLTVV.

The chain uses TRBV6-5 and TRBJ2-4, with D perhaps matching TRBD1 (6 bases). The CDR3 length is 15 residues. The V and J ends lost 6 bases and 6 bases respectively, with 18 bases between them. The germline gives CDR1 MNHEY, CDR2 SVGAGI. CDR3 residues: CASRGDTGGRNIQYF. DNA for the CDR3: TGTGCCAGCAGGGGGGACACCGGCGGTAGAAACATTCAGTACTTC.

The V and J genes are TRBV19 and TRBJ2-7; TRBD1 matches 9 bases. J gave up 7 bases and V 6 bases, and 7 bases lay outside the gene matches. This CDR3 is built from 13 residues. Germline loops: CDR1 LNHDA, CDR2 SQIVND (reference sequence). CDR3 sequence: CASRKQGAKEQYF. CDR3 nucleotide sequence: TGTGCCAGTAGGAAACAGGGGGCGAAGGAGCAGTACTTC.

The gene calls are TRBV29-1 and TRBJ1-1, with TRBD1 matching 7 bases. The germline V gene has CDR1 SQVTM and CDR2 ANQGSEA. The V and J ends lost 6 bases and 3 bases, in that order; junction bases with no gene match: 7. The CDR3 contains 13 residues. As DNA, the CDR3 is TGCAGCGTCCGACAGGGTTCCCACACTGAAGCTTTCTTT. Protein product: CSVRQGSHTEAFF.

The CDR3: CASSYLGGGGDTQYF. The CDR3 DNA reads TGTGCCAGCAGTTATCTCGGGGGGGGAGGAGATACGCAGTATTTT. The chain joins TRBV27 to TRBJ2-3, with 8 bases fitting TRBD2. V dropped 4 bases and J dropped 5; count of bases not matched to a gene: 8. This CDR3 region has 15 residues. CDR1 and CDR2 (germline): MNHEY, SMNVEV (reference sequence).

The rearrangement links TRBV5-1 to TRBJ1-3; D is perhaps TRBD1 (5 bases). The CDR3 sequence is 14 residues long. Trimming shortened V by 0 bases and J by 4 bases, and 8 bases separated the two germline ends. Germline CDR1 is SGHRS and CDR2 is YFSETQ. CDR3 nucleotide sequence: TGCGCCAGCAGCTTGGTTGGGGACGGAAACACCATATATTTT. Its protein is CASSLVGDGNTIYF. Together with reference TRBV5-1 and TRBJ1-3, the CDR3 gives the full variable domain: KAGVTQTPRYLIKTRGQQVTLSCSPISGHRSVSWYQQTPGQGLQFLFEYFSETQRNKGNFPGRFSGRQFSNSRSEMNVSTLELGDSALYLCASSLVGDGNTIYFGEGSWLTVV.

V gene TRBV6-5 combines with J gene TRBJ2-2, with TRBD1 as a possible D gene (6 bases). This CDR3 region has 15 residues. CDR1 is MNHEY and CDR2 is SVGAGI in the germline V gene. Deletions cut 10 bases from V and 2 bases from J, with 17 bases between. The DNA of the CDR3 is TGTGCCACCGATACAGGGATTTTAAACACCGGGGAGCTGTTTTTT. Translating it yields CATDTGILNTGELFF.

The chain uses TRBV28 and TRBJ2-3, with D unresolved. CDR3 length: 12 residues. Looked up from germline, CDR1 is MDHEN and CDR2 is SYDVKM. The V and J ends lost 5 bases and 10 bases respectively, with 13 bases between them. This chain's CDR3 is CASSTVFLAQYF. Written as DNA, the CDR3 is TGTGCCAGCAGTACTGTCTTCCTAGCGCAGTATTTT.

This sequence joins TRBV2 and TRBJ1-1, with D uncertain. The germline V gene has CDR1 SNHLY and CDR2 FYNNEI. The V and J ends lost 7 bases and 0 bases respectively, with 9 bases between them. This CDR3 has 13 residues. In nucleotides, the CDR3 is TGTGCCAGCATCGGGGAGTTGAACACTGAAGCTTTCTTT. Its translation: CASIGELNTEAFF.

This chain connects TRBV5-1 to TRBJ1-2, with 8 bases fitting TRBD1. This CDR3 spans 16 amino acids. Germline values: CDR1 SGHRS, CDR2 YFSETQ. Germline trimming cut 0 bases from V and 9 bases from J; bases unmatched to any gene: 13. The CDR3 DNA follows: TGCGCCAGCAGCTTGGGCGGACAGGGAGTTACTATAAGCTACACCTTC. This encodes CASSLGGQGVTISYTF.

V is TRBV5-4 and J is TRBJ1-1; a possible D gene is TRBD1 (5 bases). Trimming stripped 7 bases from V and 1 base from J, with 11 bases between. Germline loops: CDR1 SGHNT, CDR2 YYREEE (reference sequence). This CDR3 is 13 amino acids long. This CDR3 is CASRLRGNTEAFF. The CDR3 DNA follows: TGTGCCAGCCGCCTTAGGGGGAACACTGAAGCTTTCTTT.

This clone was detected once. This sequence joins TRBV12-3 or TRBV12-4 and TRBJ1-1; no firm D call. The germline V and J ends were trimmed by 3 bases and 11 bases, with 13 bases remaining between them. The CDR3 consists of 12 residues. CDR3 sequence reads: CASSLNQLDAFF. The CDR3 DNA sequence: TGTGCCAGCAGTTTGAATCAACTGGACGCTTTCTTT.

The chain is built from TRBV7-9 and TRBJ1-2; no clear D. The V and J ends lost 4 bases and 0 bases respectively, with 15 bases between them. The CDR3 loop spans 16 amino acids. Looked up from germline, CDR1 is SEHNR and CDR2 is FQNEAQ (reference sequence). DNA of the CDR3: TGTGCCAGCAGCTCTGGGCTTCAGACTTCTAACTATGGCTACACCTTC. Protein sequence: CASSSGLQTSNYGYTF.

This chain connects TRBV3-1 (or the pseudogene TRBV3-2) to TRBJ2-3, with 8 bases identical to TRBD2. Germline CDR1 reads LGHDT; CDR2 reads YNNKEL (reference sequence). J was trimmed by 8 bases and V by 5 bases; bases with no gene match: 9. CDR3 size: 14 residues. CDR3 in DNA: TGTGCCAGCAGCGGCGGGAGGTCGATGGTTACGCAGTATTTT. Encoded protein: CASSGGRSMVTQYF.

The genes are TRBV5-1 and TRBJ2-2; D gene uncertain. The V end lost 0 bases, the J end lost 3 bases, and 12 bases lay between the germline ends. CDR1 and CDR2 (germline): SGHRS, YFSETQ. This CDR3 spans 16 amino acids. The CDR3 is CASSLGRRIDTGELFF. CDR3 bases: TGCGCCAGCAGCTTGGGGCGGCGAATCGACACCGGGGAGCTGTTTTTT.

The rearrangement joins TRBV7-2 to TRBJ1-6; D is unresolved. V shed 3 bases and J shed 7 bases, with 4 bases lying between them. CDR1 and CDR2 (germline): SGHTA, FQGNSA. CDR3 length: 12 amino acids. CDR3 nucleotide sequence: TGTGCCAGCAGCTTCTCAAATTCACCCCTCCACTTT. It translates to CASSFSNSPLHF.

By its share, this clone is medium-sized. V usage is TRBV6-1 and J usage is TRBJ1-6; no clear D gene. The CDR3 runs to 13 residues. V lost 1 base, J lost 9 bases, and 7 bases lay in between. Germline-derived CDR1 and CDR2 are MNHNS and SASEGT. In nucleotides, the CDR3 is TGTGCCAGCAGTGAAGTCAGAGGTTCACCCCTCCACTTT. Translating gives CASSEVRGSPLHF.

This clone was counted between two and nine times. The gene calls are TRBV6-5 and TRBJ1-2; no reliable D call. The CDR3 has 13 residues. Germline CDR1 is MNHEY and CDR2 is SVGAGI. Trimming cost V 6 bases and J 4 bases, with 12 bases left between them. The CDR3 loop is CASSTTGSYGYTF. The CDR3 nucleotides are TGTGCCAGCAGCACCACGGGATCCTATGGCTACACCTTC.

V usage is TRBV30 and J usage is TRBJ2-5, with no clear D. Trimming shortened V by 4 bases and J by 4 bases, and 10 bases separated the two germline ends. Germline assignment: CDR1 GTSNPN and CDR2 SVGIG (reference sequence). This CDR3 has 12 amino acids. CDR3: CAWTVSRETQYF. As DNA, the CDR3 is TGTGCCTGGACTGTGTCTCGAGAGACCCAGTACTTC.

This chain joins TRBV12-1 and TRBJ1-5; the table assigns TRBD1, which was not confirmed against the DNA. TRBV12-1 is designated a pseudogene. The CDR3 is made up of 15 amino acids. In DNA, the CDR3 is TGTGCCACCTTCTCCCGGGACATTAGCAATCAGCCCCAGCATTTT. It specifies CATFSRDISNQPQHF.

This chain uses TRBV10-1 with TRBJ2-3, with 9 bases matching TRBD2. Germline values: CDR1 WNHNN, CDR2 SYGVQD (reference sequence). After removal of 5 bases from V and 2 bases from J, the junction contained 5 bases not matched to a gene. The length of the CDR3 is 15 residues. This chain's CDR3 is CASSSLAGDTDTQYF. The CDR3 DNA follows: TGCGCCAGCAGTTCCTTAGCGGGGGACACAGATACGCAGTATTTT.

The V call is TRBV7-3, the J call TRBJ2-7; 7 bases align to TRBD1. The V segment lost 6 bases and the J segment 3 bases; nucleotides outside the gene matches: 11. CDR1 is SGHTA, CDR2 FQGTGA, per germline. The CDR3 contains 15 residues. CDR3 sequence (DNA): TGTGCCAGCAGTCCCTCACCGACAGGGAGCTACGAGCAGTACTTC. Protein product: CASSPSPTGSYEQYF.